Listed here are 20 T cell receptor beta chains from one sample, sequenced in a study of cytomegalovirus exposure and HLA in healthy donors. Repertoires were generated with immunoSEQ multiplex PCR, while TCRdb's copy carries only in-frame clones and drops some. The sample includes about 220,000 clones, around 87% of them seen just once. The sequenced material came from PBMCs. These receptors were collected from a man younger than 30 in good health and CMV-seronegative.

This chain connects TRBV9 to TRBJ2-1, with a possible D match to TRBD1 (8 bases). V lost 3 bases, J lost 0 bases, and 13 bases lay in between. The length of the CDR3 is 16 residues. Germline V lookup: CDR1 SGDLS, CDR2 YYNGEE. This chain's CDR3 is CASSEQGGSSYNEQFF. CDR3 sequence (DNA): TGTGCCAGCAGCGAACAGGGGGGGAGCTCCTACAATGAGCAGTTCTTC.

CDR3 loop: CASSEMSGPGNTIYF. In DNA, the CDR3 is TGCGCCAGCAGTGAGATGTCAGGCCCTGGAAACACCATATATTTT. This rearrangement joins TRBV10-2 to TRBJ1-3; D gene unclear. This CDR3 has 15 amino acids. Germline CDR1 and CDR2: WSHSY and SAAADI. Trimming took off 2 bases at V and 2 bases at J, with 10 bases between the two ends.

CDR3 region: CASSQRQGGGANTGELFF. CDR3 sequence (DNA): TGCGCCAGCAGCCAGCGACAGGGTGGAGGGGCAAACACCGGGGAGCTGTTTTTT. V is TRBV4-1 and J is TRBJ2-2, with D tentatively TRBD1 (7 bases). The CDR3 sequence is 18 residues long. V lost 3 bases to trimming and J lost 2 bases, with 19 bases between them. The V gene's germline CDR1 is MGHRA and CDR2 YSYEKL.

This chain links TRBV5-6 with TRBJ2-1; 8 nucleotides line up with TRBD1. Per the germline V gene, CDR1 is SGHDT and CDR2 is YYEEEE. Trimming took 4 bases from V and 4 from J; bases not matched to a gene: 7. The CDR3 totals 15 residues. The DNA for the CDR3 is TGTGCCAGCAGCCCCTTCGGGACAGGATACAATGAGCAGTTCTTC. Amino acid sequence: CASSPFGTGYNEQFF.

This clone was found once. V gene TRBV7-2 combines with J gene TRBJ2-5, with D possibly being TRBD2 (6 bases). Germline V gene sequence: CDR1 SGHTA, CDR2 FQGNSA. V was shortened by 7 bases and J by 2 bases, with 11 bases between the two germline ends. CDR3 length: 13 residues. CDR3 in DNA: TGTGCCAGCAACATGGGACTTCAAGAGACCCAGTACTTC. Its translation is CASNMGLQETQYF.

The rearrangement links TRBV4-3 to TRBJ1-3; possible D gene TRBD1, 6 bases. This CDR3 is 15 amino acids long. V was pared by 1 base and J by 2 bases, with 9 bases between. CDR1 is LGHNA and CDR2 is YSLEER in the germline V gene. The CDR3 nucleotides read TGCGCCAGCAGCCAAGTAGGGGGAACTGGAAACACCATATATTTT. Its translation: CASSQVGGTGNTIYF.

The chain couples TRBV6-5 to TRBJ1-1, with 7 bases lining up with TRBD1. Per the germline V gene, CDR1 is MNHEY and CDR2 is SVGAGI. Trimming took 4 bases from V and 3 from J; bases not matched to a gene: 2. The CDR3 totals 13 residues. CDR3 nucleotides: TGTGCCAGCAGTTTCACAGGGGACACTGAAGCTTTCTTT. This gives the protein CASSFTGDTEAFF.

The chain recombines TRBV5-1 with TRBJ1-6; 9 bases map to TRBD1. Germline V CDR1 and CDR2: SGHRS, YFSETQ. The CDR3 spans 16 residues. V was clipped by 1 base and J by 5 bases; unmatched bases: 4. The CDR3 nucleotides read TGCGCCAGCAGCTTGAGTGGACAGGGGAATAATTCACCCCTCCACTTT. Encoded protein: CASSLSGQGNNSPLHF.

The chain links TRBV2 to TRBJ2-3, with a possible D match to TRBD2 (6 bases). The CDR3 is 14 residues long. Germline CDR1 is SNHLY and CDR2 is FYNNEI. The V end was cut by 7 bases, the J end by 2 bases, with 13 bases between. CDR3 nucleotides: TGTGCCAGCAACCTGGAGGGAACCACAGATACGCAGTATTTT. Residues: CASNLEGTTDTQYF.

The rearrangement joins TRBV28 to TRBJ1-5; D might be TRBD1 (6 bases). Between the trimmed V and J ends, which lost 3 bases and 4 bases, there was a span of 10 bases. Germline-derived CDR1 and CDR2 are MDHEN and SYDVKM. The CDR3 is made up of 14 amino acids. DNA for the CDR3: TGTGCCAGCAGTTTTCCAGGGGATAATCAGCCCCAGCATTTT. Protein sequence: CASSFPGDNQPQHF.

The genes are TRBV7-9 and TRBJ1-2, with D possibly TRBD1 on 6 matching bases. Trimming removed 5 bases at V and 6 bases at J, with 10 bases between. This CDR3 has 12 amino acids. Germline V gene lookup returns CDR1 SEHNR and CDR2 FQNEAQ (reference sequence). CDR3 in amino acids: CASSRQADGYTF. The CDR3 DNA follows: TGTGCCAGCAGCAGACAGGCGGATGGCTACACCTTC.

The chain joins TRBV4-1 to TRBJ2-1; 9 bases fit TRBD2. The CDR3 is made up of 16 amino acids. In germline, CDR1 is MGHRA, CDR2 YSYEKL. Unmatched junction bases numbered 13, after V lost 5 bases and J lost 8 bases. CDR3 sequence (DNA): TGCGCCAGCAGCGCCTCTTGGGCGGGAGGGGTCCATGAGCAGTTCTTC. Translation: CASSASWAGGVHEQFF.

The genes are TRBV7-7 and TRBJ2-7, with 8 bases identical to TRBD1. Germline V CDR1 and CDR2: SSHAT, FNYEAQ (reference sequence). This CDR3 is built from 16 residues. V gave up 5 bases and J gave up 2 bases; unmatched junction bases: 11. CDR3 residues: CASSPAQGAFPYEQYF. DNA for the CDR3: TGTGCCAGCAGCCCCGCGCAGGGGGCCTTTCCCTACGAGCAGTACTTC.

The V and J genes are TRBV27 and TRBJ2-7; D is undetermined. The CDR3 consists of 17 residues. The germline V and J ends were trimmed by 6 bases and 3 bases, with 24 bases remaining between them. Germline V gives CDR1 MNHEY, CDR2 SMNVEV (reference sequence). The CDR3 spells CASSPPPSGGALYEQYF. The CDR3 coding sequence is TGTGCCAGCAGCCCCCCCCCTTCCGGCGGCGCCCTCTACGAGCAGTACTTC.

This clone was found once. This chain joins TRBV6-6 and TRBJ1-1; 8 bases are shared with TRBD1. Germline CDR1 reads MNHNY; CDR2 reads SVGAGI (reference sequence). The CDR3 extends over 13 amino acids. V lost 7 bases and J lost 10; bases outside the gene matches: 11. The DNA of the CDR3 is TGTGCCAGCACCTACGGACAGGGAGGAAGAGCTTTCTTT. Its translation is CASTYGQGGRAFF.

The V call is TRBV28, the J call TRBJ1-2; the match to TRBD1 covers 8 bases. V was pared by 10 bases and J by 6 bases, with 16 bases of the junction left unmatched. In germline, CDR1 is MDHEN, CDR2 SYDVKM. The CDR3 length is 15 residues. The CDR3 loop is CATAPTRQGRDGYTF. CDR3 DNA sequence: TGTGCCACCGCCCCCACTCGACAGGGGCGGGATGGCTACACCTTC.

The chain is built from TRBV29-1 and TRBJ1-1; 7 bases fit TRBD1. The CDR3 is 15 residues long. The V gene's germline CDR1 is SQVTM and CDR2 ANQGSEA. Germline trimming cut 3 bases from V and 0 bases from J; bases unmatched to any gene: 7. CDR3 nucleotide sequence: TGCAGCGTTGAGTCGGGACAGACCATGAACACTGAAGCTTTCTTT. Its translation: CSVESGQTMNTEAFF. Full variable domain (rest looked up from reference TRBV29-1 and TRBJ1-1): SAVISQKPSRDICQRGTSLTIQCQVDSQVTMMFWYRQQPGQSLTLIATANQGSEATYESGFVIDKFPISRPNLTFSTLTVSNMSPEDSSIYLCSVESGQTMNTEAFFGQGTRLTVV.

V usage is TRBV28 and J usage is TRBJ2-1; no clear D. V was trimmed by 3 bases and J by 8 bases, leaving 11 bases between them. The CDR3 has 13 amino acids. Germline values: CDR1 MDHEN, CDR2 SYDVKM. The CDR3 coding sequence is TGTGCCAGCAGTTTTATTAGCAGCGATGAGCAGTTCTTC. This encodes CASSFISSDEQFF. The entire variable domain, with the rest obtained from reference TRBV28 and TRBJ2-1, is as follows: DVKVTQSSRYLVKRTGEKVFLECVQDMDHENMFWYRQDPGLGLRLIYFSYDVKMKEKGDIPEGYSVSREKKERFSLILESASTNQTSMYLCASSFISSDEQFFGPGTRLTVL.

The chain combines TRBV9 with TRBJ2-3, with 10 bases that match TRBD2. The CDR3 is 16 amino acids. The J segment lost 2 bases and the V segment lost 2 bases, leaving 5 bases of the junction unmatched. Germline V CDR1 and CDR2: SGDLS, YYNGEE. The CDR3 DNA is TGTGCCAGCAGCGTCGGACTAGCGGCTTACACAGATACGCAGTATTTT. Encoded protein: CASSVGLAAYTDTQYF.

This clone was recorded a few times. The genes are TRBV5-6 and TRBJ1-6, with D perhaps TRBD1 (6 bases). The CDR3 runs 14 residues. The germline gives CDR1 SGHDT, CDR2 YYEEEE. The V end was cut by 4 bases, the J end by 9 bases, with 14 bases between. The CDR3: CASSPGTLVSPLHF. The CDR3 region has the DNA TGTGCCAGCAGCCCGGGGACATTGGTTTCACCCCTCCACTTT.